The 23 T cell receptor beta chains below were found in one sample sequenced in a study of blood T cell repertoires in COVID-19. Clones were read by immunoSEQ multiplex PCR, and TCRdb kept only the in-frame ones, dropping some. The sample contains over 150,000 clones, about 87% of which appear only once. Sequencing was performed on peripheral blood. Every receptor here comes from a woman in her 70s with COVID-19, enrolled during active disease.

V and J are TRBV11-2 and TRBJ2-2, with 8 bases matching TRBD1. CDR3 length equals 18 residues. CDR1 is SGHAT and CDR2 is FQNNGV in the germline V gene. After removal of 3 bases from V and 4 bases from J, the junction contained 13 bases not matched to a gene. CDR3 residues: CASSFRRLQGAATGELFF. CDR3 bases: TGTGCCAGCAGCTTTCGCCGTTTGCAGGGGGCTGCCACCGGGGAGCTGTTTTTT. Full variable domain (remainder filled in from reference TRBV11-2 and TRBJ2-2): EAGVAQSPRYKIIEKRQSVAFWCNPISGHATLYWYQQILGQGPKLLIQFQNNGVVDDSQLPKDRFSAERLKGVDSTLKIQPAKLEDSAVYLCASSFRRLQGAATGELFFGEGSRLTVL.

This clone was observed a handful of times. This rearrangement joins TRBV6-5 to TRBJ1-6, with D maybe TRBD1 (6 bases). Trimming cost V 6 bases and J 9 bases, with 12 bases left between them. CDR1 and CDR2 (germline): MNHEY, SVGAGI. The CDR3 is 13 amino acids. CDR3 in amino acids: CASRRGASSPLHF. The CDR3 coding sequence is TGTGCCAGCAGGCGGGGGGCTAGTTCACCCCTCCACTTT.

The rearrangement uses TRBV5-1 and TRBJ1-1; possibly TRBD1 for D (5 bases). V was pared by 2 bases and J by 0 bases, with 11 bases between. The CDR3 length is 15 residues. Germline CDR1 and CDR2: SGHRS and YFSETQ. CDR3 sequence: CASSLIDSMNTEAFF. The CDR3 coding sequence is TGCGCCAGCAGCTTAATAGACAGTATGAACACTGAAGCTTTCTTT.

This clone is a singleton in its sample. The chain carries TRBV2 and TRBJ2-3; D perhaps matches TRBD2 (6 bases). CDR1 and CDR2 (germline): SNHLY, FYNNEI. Between the trimmed V and J ends, which lost 3 bases and 3 bases, there was a span of 7 bases. This CDR3 has 13 amino acids. CDR3 region: CASSDGGTDTQYF. The CDR3 nucleotides are TGTGCCAGCAGTGATGGAGGGACAGATACGCAGTATTTT.

The rearrangement links TRBV6-1 to TRBJ1-6, with 9 bases identical to TRBD1. The CDR3 is 15 amino acids. The germline gives CDR1 MNHNS, CDR2 SASEGT. The J segment lost 9 bases and the V segment lost 3 bases, leaving 6 bases of the junction unmatched. The CDR3 loop reads CASSDGQGNGSPLHF. CDR3 sequence (DNA): TGTGCCAGCAGTGACGGACAGGGGAACGGTTCACCCCTCCACTTT.

The V gene is TRBV19, the J gene TRBJ2-2; D possibly corresponds to TRBD2 (10 bases). Germline assignment: CDR1 LNHDA and CDR2 SQIVND (reference sequence). V was cut by 1 base and J by 4 bases, with 22 bases left in between. The CDR3 covers 19 residues. The CDR3 DNA sequence: TGTGCCAGTAGTATAGGAACAGGGGGCCTAGCGGGGGCCACCGGGGAGCTGTTTTTT. Protein: CASSIGTGGLAGATGELFF.

The chain recombines TRBV11-1 with TRBJ1-1; D is uncertain. CDR1 is SGHAT, CDR2 FQDESV, per germline (reference sequence). CDR3 length: 14 residues. Between the trimmed V and J ends, which lost 5 bases and 1 base, there was a span of 11 bases. The CDR3 protein is CASSHPLRNTEAFF. In DNA form, the CDR3 reads TGTGCCAGCAGCCACCCGCTGCGGAACACTGAAGCTTTCTTT.

The chain recombines TRBV7-2 with TRBJ2-7, with 7 bases matching TRBD1. Germline CDR1 SGHTA, CDR2 FQGNSA. The CDR3 loop spans 16 amino acids. Trimming cost V 1 base and J 2 bases; bases outside gene matches: 8. The CDR3 protein is CASSLVAVQGAYEQYF. As DNA, the CDR3 is TGTGCCAGCAGCTTAGTTGCGGTGCAGGGGGCCTACGAGCAGTACTTC. Supplemented by reference TRBV7-2 and TRBJ2-7, the full variable domain reads GAGVSQSPSNKVTEKGKDVELRCDPISGHTALYWYRQSLGQGLEFLIYFQGNSAPDKSGLPSDRFSAERTGGSVSTLTIQRTQQEDSAVYLCASSLVAVQGAYEQYFGPGTRLTVT.

V usage is TRBV29-1 and J usage is TRBJ2-7; 9 bases fit TRBD2. This CDR3 is 14 amino acids long. The germline V gene has CDR1 SQVTM and CDR2 ANQGSEA. After removal of 6 bases from V and 4 bases from J, the junction contained 10 bases not matched to a gene. The CDR3 DNA is TGCAGCGTGCGTGCAGGGACTAGCCTTTACGAGCAGTACTTC. It codes for CSVRAGTSLYEQYF.

The chain combines TRBV11-3 with TRBJ2-7; D unclear. This CDR3 region has 12 residues. Deletions cut 2 bases from V and 3 bases from J, with 5 bases between. Germline CDR1 reads SGHNT; CDR2 reads YENEEA. CDR3: CASSLTDYEQYF. DNA for the CDR3: TGTGCCAGCAGCTTAACAGACTACGAGCAGTACTTC.

Comments on this clone: One junction end does not reproduce the germline sequence, and a read error may be involved. The same CDR3 arises from other DNA sequences in this sample as well. The chain joins TRBV28 to TRBJ2-5, with a weak D call TRBD1 (5 bases). Germline V gene lookup returns CDR1 MDHEN and CDR2 SYDVKM. There are 15 residues in the CDR3. The CDR3 DNA sequence: TGTGCCAGCAGTTTGCCCTACAGGAGCCAAGAGACTCAGTACTTC. Translating it yields CASSLPYRSQETQYF.

The genes are TRBV2 and TRBJ2-1; the match to TRBD2 covers 10 bases. There are 19 residues in the CDR3. Germline values: CDR1 SNHLY, CDR2 FYNNEI. Unmatched junction bases numbered 10, after V lost 2 bases and J lost 0 bases. CDR3 DNA: TGTGCCAGCAGTGAATTCAGGACTAGCGGATGGAGCTCCTACAATGAGCAGTTCTTC. It yields the protein CASSEFRTSGWSSYNEQFF.

This clone was observed once. The chain is built from TRBV6-5 and TRBJ2-5, with TRBD1 as a possible D gene (6 bases). The germline gives CDR1 MNHEY, CDR2 SVGAGI. V dropped 7 bases and J dropped 2 bases, with 11 bases sitting between them. This CDR3 is built from 13 residues. CDR3 DNA sequence: TGTGCCAGCACCAGACAGGCTCAAGAGACCCAGTACTTC. Encoded protein: CASTRQAQETQYF.

This chain joins TRBV6-5 and TRBJ1-1; a weak D match, TRBD1 (6 bases). CDR1 and CDR2 (germline): MNHEY, SVGAGI. CDR3 size: 13 residues. The germline V and J ends were trimmed by 6 bases and 3 bases, with 11 bases remaining between them. CDR3 nucleotides: TGTGCCAGCAGCTTTAACAGGGACACTGAAGCTTTCTTT. Protein sequence: CASSFNRDTEAFF.

The chain combines TRBV27 with TRBJ1-6; the D is unclear. Trimming shortened V by 7 bases and J by 7 bases, and 20 bases separated the two germline ends. CDR1 and CDR2 from the germline V gene are MNHEY and SMNVEV (reference sequence). This CDR3 contains 16 residues. CDR3 loop: CASKPLSIRGNSPLHF. The DNA of the CDR3 is TGTGCCAGCAAACCCCTGAGTATCCGAGGGAATTCACCCCTCCACTTT.

This chain joins TRBV4-1 and TRBJ2-7; the D gene is possibly TRBD2 (5 bases). Per germline, CDR1 MGHRA and CDR2 YSYEKL. This CDR3 comprises 16 residues. V was clipped by 0 bases and J by 1 base, with 13 bases between them. CDR3: CASSQEMGSGSYEQYF. The CDR3 nucleotides read TGCGCCAGCAGCCAAGAGATGGGATCGGGGTCCTACGAGCAGTACTTC.

The rearrangement links TRBV9 to TRBJ1-2, with D possibly being TRBD1 (5 bases). Germline V CDR1 and CDR2: SGDLS, YYNGEE. The CDR3 totals 16 residues. V was pared by 4 bases and J by 1 base, with 17 bases between. CDR3 sequence reads: CASSSTGGGLNYGYTF. The DNA for the CDR3 is TGTGCCAGCAGCTCAACGGGGGGAGGGCTTAACTATGGCTACACCTTC.

This chain uses TRBV6-6 with TRBJ1-1; TRBD1 might be the D (5 bases). Trimming took 7 bases from V and 0 from J, leaving 15 bases between them. From germline, CDR1 is MNHNY and CDR2 SVGAGI (reference sequence). The CDR3 totals 15 residues. CDR3 sequence (DNA): TGTGCCAGCATTAATACGGGGGGGATGAACACTGAAGCTTTCTTT. Its protein product is CASINTGGMNTEAFF.

As DNA, the CDR3 is TGTGCCAGCAGTCGGACGGGATCCGTGGGCAATCAGCCCCAGCATTTT. Translation gives CASSRTGSVGNQPQHF. The J gene is TRBJ1-5, the V gene TRBV6-2 or TRBV6-3; D is unclear. The CDR3 totals 16 residues. Trimming removed 5 bases from V and 2 bases from J, with 16 bases in between. Per the germline V gene, CDR1 is MNHEY and CDR2 is SVGEGT.

The chain combines TRBV27 with TRBJ1-5; no clear D. Germline loops: CDR1 MNHEY, CDR2 SMNVEV (reference sequence). The CDR3 extends over 15 amino acids. V lost 8 bases and J lost 1, with 15 bases in between. The CDR3 region is CASRIGVGSNQPQHF. The CDR3 coding sequence is TGTGCCAGCCGTATTGGAGTCGGGAGCAATCAGCCCCAGCATTTT.

The rearrangement uses TRBV4-1 and TRBJ2-5, with D tentatively TRBD2 (6 bases). Trimming took off 7 bases at V and 0 bases at J, with 18 bases between the two ends. The CDR3 sequence is 16 residues long. The germline V gene has CDR1 MGHRA and CDR2 YSYEKL. The CDR3: CASTPGENSYQETQYF. For the CDR3, the DNA is TGCGCCAGCACCCCGGGGGAAAATAGTTACCAAGAGACCCAGTACTTC.

This clone occurred a few times. The chain recombines TRBV5-1 with TRBJ1-2, with D perhaps TRBD1 (6 bases). The CDR3 has 14 residues. Germline CDR1 and CDR2: SGHRS and YFSETQ. The ends were cut back, 4 bases at V and 7 bases at J, with 17 bases in the middle. The DNA of the CDR3 is TGCGCCAGCAGCCCCGGGACACCCGGAGGTGGCTACACCTTC. Its translation: CASSPGTPGGGYTF.

The gene calls are TRBV28 and TRBJ1-6; maybe TRBD1 (6 bases). The CDR3 is 16 amino acids. Germline V CDR1 and CDR2: MDHEN, SYDVKM. V was pared by 5 bases and J by 5 bases, with 16 bases between. CDR3 residues: CASSPALGTNNSPLHF. CDR3 coding DNA: TGTGCCAGCAGTCCCGCTCTGGGGACAAATAATTCACCCCTCCACTTT.